Described below is a single TCR beta chain sequence and its context. Its antigen is not known. This sample was taken from a study of vaccination and CD4 T cells after COVID-19. Study conclusions and caveats: In convalescent patients, a median roughly 86% of reactive clones appeared only post-vaccination. It was found that, in convalescent patients, 304 of 307 vaccine-specific clones were spike mono-reactive.

The Oncomine TCR Beta short-read assay sequenced DNA from cultured CD4+ T cells. Researchers extracted genomic DNA from CD4+ T cells that had been cultured. Using its own MiXCR run on the PCR reads, TCRdb lists one record per CDR3 protein. The table has 9,500 to 15,000 distinct CDR3 sequences, around 21% seen once. Treatment indicated: approximately nine-day PBMC culture with coronavirus spike peptide pools or control peptides (ViraFEST assay). ViraFEST used peptide pools to expand antigen-specific T cells, then sequenced TCRs. CDR1 is SGHNT, CDR2 YENEEA, per germline. This CDR3 spans 15 amino acids. The V end was cut by 3 bases, the J end by 0 bases, with 11 bases between.

The clonotype comes from a human donor who received a COVID-19 vaccine. The rearrangement uses TRBV11-3 and TRBJ1-1, with D perhaps matching TRBD1 (5 bases). The specimen comprised CD4+ T cells from blood, cultured in vitro, sampled before SARS-CoV-2 vaccination. In DNA form, the CDR3 reads TGTGCCAGCAGCTTGCGCCGGGGCCTGAACACTGAAGCTTTCTTT. It yields the protein CASSLRRGLNTEAFF.